This T cell receptor beta chain was documented in a study of cytomegalovirus exposure and HLA in healthy donors. CDR3 length: 17 residues. Germline V CDR1 and CDR2: SGHDT, YYEEEE. V lost 4 bases to trimming and J lost 5 bases; unmatched junction nucleotides: 11. It was with 60 Vbeta and 13 Jbeta primers that the PCR ran. This table comes from immunoSEQ multiplex PCR, and its TCRdb copy is limited to in-frame clones, with some not included. The sample has fewer than 150,000 clones; more than 60% are singletons. The rearrangement uses TRBV5-6 and TRBJ2-3, with 12 bases matching TRBD2. The sample was PBMCs. This clonotype was obtained from a male donor in good health and CMV-seronegative. The CDR3 DNA reads TGTGCCAGCAGCCCTCTTGGACTAGCGGGGCGGGTAGATACGCAGTATTTT. The encoded protein is CASSPLGLAGRVDTQYF.